This is a list of T cell receptor beta chains from one sample in a study of regulatory T cells in long-lasting Graves disease. Each CDR3 protein is one row after TCRdb ran MiXCR on the multiplex PCR reads. The sample has over 500,000 distinct CDR3 sequences, 16% seen once. The same data also contributed to another study, on T cells in Graves' hyperthyroidism and ophthalmopathy.

Sequenced material: peripheral blood mononuclear cells (PBMCs), taken at new diagnosis, from a patient treated with antithyroid drugs. Receptors originate from a woman in her twenties or thirties with Graves disease. The CDR3 runs from the conserved cysteine through the conserved F or W. Fields, in order: J gene, D gene, V gene, clone size, CDR3 DNA, CDR3 protein. D genes are given only for firm matches. The size entry is marked missing in some rows and otherwise reads once, few, many or a size class.

>TRBJ1-4|TRBD1|TRBV6-1|NA
TGTGCCAGCAGAAAAGGGACAGGGGTGGAAAAACTGTTTTTT
CASRKGTGVEKLFF
>TRBJ2-1|TRBD2|TRBV28|NA
TGTGCCAGCAGTTTAACCGGGACTAGCGGGAGGCTGGTTAATGAGCAGTTCTTC
CASSLTGTSGRLVNEQFF
>TRBJ1-1|NA|TRBV19|few
TGTGCCAGTAGTATCAAAGGGGACCTGACTTTGGGGACTGAAGCTTTCTTT
CASSIKGDLTLGTEAFF
>TRBJ2-4|NA|TRBV7-2|NA
TGTGCCAGCAGCTTAGTTCCGGGGAAAAACATTCAGTACTTC
CASSLVPGKNIQYF
>TRBJ2-1|NA|TRBV18|NA
TGTGCCAGCTCACTCGAAACAGGTTACAATGAGCAGTTCTTC
CASSLETGYNEQFF
>TRBJ2-1|TRBD1|TRBV27|many
TGTGCCAGCAGTCGGGGACAGGGGGCTAATGAGCAGTTCTTC
CASSRGQGANEQFF
>TRBJ1-2|TRBD1|TRBV5-6|NA
TGTGCCAGCGAAAAGAGAGGACAGGGGTCGGTGGGCTACACCTTC
CASEKRGQGSVGYTF
>TRBJ1-1|NA|TRBV30|many
TGTGCCTGGGGGGTTGGGGCTGAAGCTTTCTTT
CAWGVGAEAFF
>TRBJ1-5|TRBD1|TRBV19|NA
TGTGCCAGTAGCACAGGGGATTATAGCGATCAGCCCCAGCATTTT
CASSTGDYSDQPQHF
>TRBJ2-5|TRBD1|TRBV5-1|NA
TGCGCCAGCAGCTTGGGGGACAGGGTGGAGACCCAGTACTTC
CASSLGDRVETQYF
>TRBJ2-3|TRBD2|TRBV5-5|NA
TGTGCCAGCAGCCCCTTTAGCGGGGGTAGCACAGATACGCAGTATTTT
CASSPFSGGSTDTQYF
>TRBJ2-1|TRBD2|TRBV4-1|NA
TGCGCCAGCAGCCAAGATGGAGCGGGAGGGTACAATGAGCAGTTCTTC
CASSQDGAGGYNEQFF
>TRBJ1-5|TRBD1|TRBV7-9|many
TGTGCCAGCAGCTCGCAGACAGGGGGCAACCAGCCCCAGCATTTT
CASSSQTGGNQPQHF